These 5 T cell receptor beta chains share one sample of origin, sequenced in a study of blood T cell repertoires in COVID-19. This table comes from immunoSEQ multiplex PCR, and its TCRdb copy is limited to in-frame clones, with some not included. The profile shows a few hundred thousand clones, about 88% of them singletons. The sequencing sample was made of PBMCs or T cells enriched from blood (not recorded which). These receptors all come from a woman aged 25 to 39 who had recovered from COVID-19.

V usage is TRBV19 and J usage is TRBJ1-1; TRBD1 matches at 8 bases. The CDR3 has 14 amino acids. V lost 7 bases and J lost 5; bases outside the gene matches: 9. Germline CDR1 is LNHDA and CDR2 is SQIVND (reference sequence). In DNA, the CDR3 is TGTGCCAGTACCTTAGGACAGGGCCGGACTGAAGCTTTCTTT. Translating gives CASTLGQGRTEAFF.

The chain has TRBV4-3 and TRBJ2-6, with TRBD1 matching over 8 bases. Germline V gene sequence: CDR1 LGHNA, CDR2 YSLEER. The CDR3 has 19 amino acids. The trim removed 0 bases at V and 0 bases at J, leaving 7 bases unmatched. The chain's CDR3 is CASSQDDRGGSSGANVLTF. In nucleotides, the CDR3 is TGCGCCAGCAGCCAAGATGACAGGGGCGGATCCTCTGGGGCCAACGTCCTGACTTTC.

This chain uses TRBV10-3 with TRBJ1-1; TRBD1 might be the D (6 bases). CDR3 size: 15 residues. Trimming pared 0 bases from V and 5 bases from J, leaving 13 bases between. The germline V gene encodes CDR1 ENHRY and CDR2 SYGVKD. CDR3 region: CAISESRGARTEAFF. The CDR3 DNA is TGTGCCATCAGTGAGTCGCGGGGGGCTCGGACTGAAGCTTTCTTT.

The V gene is TRBV9, the J gene TRBJ1-4; TRBD1 is a possible D gene (6 bases). Germline-derived CDR1 and CDR2 are SGDLS and YYNGEE. Trimming left V 0 bases short and J 3 bases short, with 15 bases between. The CDR3 runs 17 residues. The CDR3 loop reads CASSVEAGALANEKLFF. As DNA, the CDR3 is TGTGCCAGCAGCGTAGAGGCAGGGGCGCTGGCTAATGAAAAACTGTTTTTT.

The chain employs TRBV27 and TRBJ1-1; TRBD1 might be the D (6 bases). This CDR3 is built from 16 residues. The V and J ends lost 3 bases and 5 bases respectively, with 19 bases between them. Germline V gives CDR1 MNHEY, CDR2 SMNVEV (reference sequence). CDR3 in amino acids: CASSFISATGNTEAFF. The DNA of the CDR3 is TGTGCCAGCAGTTTCATATCCGCAACAGGGAATACTGAAGCTTTCTTT.